This T cell receptor (beta chain) stems from a study of CD8+ T cells in alopecia areata. In the study overall: Tofacitinib was taken orally by treated patients, and the dose was 5 to 10 mg twice daily. Overall study results and limits: Lesional scalp, especially alopecia totalis/universalis, showed higher clonality than normal scalp.

Lesional scalp punch biopsies and peripheral blood came from alopecia areata patients. Germline CDR1 and CDR2: SGHTA and FQGNSA. The V gene lost 2 bases and the J gene lost 6 bases, with 11 bases spanning the gap. The length of the CDR3 is 13 residues. Details on this clone: Antigen: not known.

Reverse transcription of extracted RNA yielded cDNA, which provided the sequencing template. Here immunoSEQ multiplex PCR was the method, and the copy in TCRdb shows in-frame clones only, minus some. The table lists under 70,000 clones, roughly three fifths of them singletons, with approximately 17% in the top ten. The input for sequencing was CD8+ T cells sorted from blood, taken at week 0. The clonotype was recovered from a human donor with alopecia areata. The V and J genes are TRBV7-2 and TRBJ2-7; D not resolved. The CDR3 DNA follows: TGTGCCAGCAGCTTAAGATGGTGGAGCGAGCAGTACTTC. This codes for CASSLRWWSEQYF.